The present T cell receptor beta chain was sequenced within a study of shared clonotypes between healthy human individuals. Overall study context: Two female and a few male donors aged 18 to 49 were enrolled.

Concerning this clone: Its matching antigen is unknown.

Naive-designated CD8 cells lacked CD45RO, were positively enriched for CCR7, and omitted terminally differentiated effector memory CD45RA+ cells. Findings and limits, study-wide: Investigators expected sequencing depth to affect clonotype sharing among donors. Incomplete sequencing of sorted subsets was indicated by rarefaction despite large depth.

V was pared by 1 base and J by 5 bases, with 4 bases of the junction left unmatched. Per germline, CDR1 GTSNPN and CDR2 SVGIG (reference sequence). The CDR3 length is 13 residues. Assay used: immunoSEQ multiplex PCR; TCRdb lists only in-frame clones, some missing. The sample records about 1,800,000 clones, less than 95% being singletons. The chain combines TRBV30 with TRBJ2-7, with TRBD1 matching over 8 bases. The sequence was obtained from a man younger than 35 in good health. Input material: naive CD8+ T cells sorted from blood. In nucleotides, the CDR3 is TGTGCCTGGAGTGCGCGGACAGGGAACGAGCAGTACTTC. Amino acids: CAWSARTGNEQYF.